A single sample gave rise to the 24 T cell receptor beta chains below, sequenced in a study of graft-versus-host responses after intestinal transplantation (dated by TCRdb to the early 2020s). Library preparation was by the immunoSEQ multiplex PCR assay. The source is immuneACCESS, and TCRdb retained only in-frame sequences with V and J called. Part of the clones is not carried over; for the studies checked, unresolved V genes explain less than half of this, and the remainder is unexplained. In all, the sample holds 40,000 or so clones, and 83% of those were seen once. The ten largest clonotypes hold around 3.2% of the sample. The sample was PBMCs, taken about 990 days after transplant. The receptors shown here come from a human patient who received an intestinal transplant, so some T cells may come from the graft donor.

This rearrangement joins TRBV28 to TRBJ2-2; D is perhaps TRBD1 (5 bases). Germline-derived CDR1 and CDR2 are MDHEN and SYDVKM. The V gene lost 6 bases and the J gene lost 5 bases, with 16 bases spanning the gap. The CDR3 length is 15 residues. The CDR3 coding sequence is TGTGCCAGCAGCCCCCTCGACAGTTTTACCGGGGAGCTGTTTTTT. It yields the protein CASSPLDSFTGELFF. Looking up the rest from reference TRBV28 and TRBJ2-2 gives the full variable domain: DVKVTQSSRYLVKRTGEKVFLECVQDMDHENMFWYRQDPGLGLRLIYFSYDVKMKEKGDIPEGYSVSREKKERFSLILESASTNQTSMYLCASSPLDSFTGELFFGEGSRLTVL.

Of note for this clone: Within the sample, other DNA sequences also encode this same CDR3. V usage is TRBV27 and J usage is TRBJ1-2; weak D call: TRBD1 (6 bases). Germline-derived CDR1 and CDR2 are MNHEY and SMNVEV (reference sequence). This CDR3 spans 13 amino acids. With 0 bases removed from V and 6 bases from J, the gap between germline ends came to 8 bases. For the CDR3, the DNA is TGTGCCAGCAGTTTATCCAGGGGAGATGGCTACACCTTC. Translation gives CASSLSRGDGYTF.

The V gene is TRBV28, the J gene TRBJ1-2; no definite D call. Trimming took off 3 bases at V and 4 bases at J, with 12 bases between the two ends. Germline V gene sequence: CDR1 MDHEN, CDR2 SYDVKM. There are 14 residues in the CDR3. This chain's CDR3 is CASSFLAGLYGYTF. As DNA, the CDR3 is TGTGCCAGCAGTTTCTTGGCCGGACTCTATGGCTACACCTTC.

J is TRBJ2-7 and V is TRBV11-2; possible D gene TRBD1, 5 bases. There are 16 residues in the CDR3. From germline, CDR1 is SGHAT and CDR2 FQNNGV. V gave up 1 base and J gave up 6 bases, with 19 bases separating them. This CDR3 is CASSLGAGKALAEQYF. CDR3 nucleotides: TGTGCCAGCAGCTTAGGGGCAGGGAAGGCGCTGGCCGAGCAGTACTTC.

This clone has a single count. The chain couples TRBV30 to TRBJ1-2, with 9 positions matching TRBD1. The CDR3 runs to 12 residues. After removal of 3 bases from V and 7 bases from J, the junction contained 3 bases not matched to a gene. The germline V gene has CDR1 GTSNPN and CDR2 SVGIG (reference sequence). The CDR3 bases are TGTGCCTGGAGCACAGGGGGCCCTGGCTACACCTTC. It encodes CAWSTGGPGYTF.

This clone came up a few times. The V and J genes are TRBV21-1 and TRBJ2-4; the D call of TRBD1 is as the table states it, not checked on the DNA. TRBV21-1 is labeled a pseudogene. The CDR3 runs to 18 residues. Here the CDR3 DNA reads TGTGCCAGCAGCAAAGAAGGGGACAGGGGGCTAGCCAAAAACATTCAGTACTTC. Translation: CASSKEGDRGLAKNIQYF.

This clone came up once. The rearrangement joins TRBV5-6 to TRBJ2-3; 10 bases line up with TRBD2. V lost 4 bases to trimming and J lost 1 base; unmatched junction nucleotides: 3. The CDR3 consists of 15 residues. Germline V gene sequence: CDR1 SGHDT, CDR2 YYEEEE. DNA for the CDR3: TGTGCCAGCAGCCTGCTAGCGGGGGGCACAGATACGCAGTATTTT. Translating gives CASSLLAGGTDTQYF.

A single count supports this clone. This chain links TRBV7-6 with TRBJ1-1, with D possibly being TRBD1 (5 bases). CDR3 size: 13 residues. Germline V gene data show CDR1 as SGHVS and CDR2 as FNYEAQ. V lost 4 bases and J lost 4, with 10 bases in between. The CDR3 loop is CASSSTAFTEAFF. CDR3 nucleotides: TGTGCCAGCAGCTCGACAGCTTTCACTGAAGCTTTCTTT. The full variable domain, in which reference TRBV7-6 and TRBJ1-1 provide the parts outside the CDR3, is GAGVSQSPRYKVTKRGQDVALRCDPISGHVSLYWYRQALGQGPEFLTYFNYEAQQDKSGLPNDRFSAERPEGSISTLTIQRTEQRDSAMYRCASSSTAFTEAFFGQGTRLTVV.

The chain recombines TRBV4-1 with TRBJ2-7; 7 nucleotides line up with TRBD2. V was pared by 0 bases and J by 2 bases, with 4 bases of the junction left unmatched. The CDR3 is made up of 15 amino acids. Germline V lookup: CDR1 MGHRA, CDR2 YSYEKL. Written as DNA, the CDR3 is TGCGCCAGCAGCCAAGAGGGCGGGGGTCCCTACGAGCAGTACTTC. Protein product: CASSQEGGGPYEQYF.

CDR3 sequence: CATSIGQRSEQYF. Written as DNA, the CDR3 is TGTGCCACCAGCATAGGACAGCGTTCCGAGCAGTACTTC. This chain uses TRBV15 with TRBJ2-7; D may be TRBD1 (6 bases). Germline-derived CDR1 and CDR2 are LNHNV and YYDKDF (reference sequence). The CDR3 runs to 13 residues. Trimming took off 4 bases at V and 6 bases at J, with 13 bases between the two ends.

The chain joins TRBV29-1 to TRBJ2-7; unclear D gene. Germline V gives CDR1 SQVTM, CDR2 ANQGSEA. V lost 3 bases and J lost 2, with 8 bases in between. The CDR3 totals 12 residues. Here the CDR3 DNA reads TGCAGCGTTGATCTTGGTCCCTACGAGCAGTACTTC. This codes for CSVDLGPYEQYF.

This clone has a single count. The chain combines TRBV29-1 with TRBJ2-5, with 8 positions matching TRBD1. V shed 8 bases and J 1 base; nucleotides not matched to a gene: 9. Germline V CDR1 and CDR2: SQVTM, ANQGSEA. The CDR3 spans 14 residues. The CDR3 spells CSFSGTGAQETQYF. The CDR3 DNA sequence: TGCAGCTTTTCCGGGACAGGAGCCCAAGAGACCCAGTACTTC.

The chain joins TRBV7-8 to TRBJ1-5; the match to TRBD1 covers 9 bases. The ends lost 5 bases at V and 1 base at J; junction bases unmatched: 12. The CDR3 is made up of 18 amino acids. Germline lookup yields CDR1 SGHVS and CDR2 FQNEAQ. CDR3 loop: CASSKTDRGVPSNQPQHF. The CDR3 nucleotides are TGTGCCAGCAGCAAAACCGACAGGGGGGTACCAAGCAATCAGCCCCAGCATTTT.

V and J are TRBV6-1 and TRBJ1-4; D uncertain. V dropped 6 bases and J dropped 8 bases, with 10 bases sitting between them. The germline V gene encodes CDR1 MNHNS and CDR2 SASEGT. The CDR3 spans 12 residues. The CDR3 nucleotides read TGTGCCAGCAGCCCCGAAGGGGAAAAACTGTTTTTT. The encoded protein is CASSPEGEKLFF.

This rearrangement joins TRBV7-2 to TRBJ1-3, with D uncertain. Trimming cost V 2 bases and J 0 bases, with 17 bases left between them. The germline gives CDR1 SGHTA, CDR2 FQGNSA. The CDR3 is made up of 18 amino acids. The DNA for the CDR3 is TGTGCCAGCAGCTTACCCCTCGGACCTTCGAGCTCTGGAAACACCATATATTTT. This encodes CASSLPLGPSSSGNTIYF.

The chain couples TRBV6-1 to TRBJ1-5; weak D call: TRBD1 (5 bases). The CDR3 runs to 14 residues. Germline V gives CDR1 MNHNS, CDR2 SASEGT. Trimming removed 5 bases at V and 2 bases at J, with 10 bases between. The CDR3 bases are TGTGCCAGCAGTTCCAGGGAAGGCAATCAGCCCCAGCATTTT. The encoded protein is CASSSREGNQPQHF.

This chain connects TRBV29-1 to TRBJ2-3, with no clear D. There are 14 residues in the CDR3. Trimming stripped 7 bases from V and 1 base from J, with 15 bases between. From germline, CDR1 is SQVTM and CDR2 ANQGSEA. CDR3 sequence reads: CSAPRWPRTDTQYF. CDR3 nucleotides: TGCAGCGCGCCCCGTTGGCCGCGCACAGATACGCAGTATTTT.

V gene TRBV18 combines with J gene TRBJ2-2; tentative D call: TRBD2 (5 bases). The CDR3 loop spans 16 amino acids. Germline V CDR1 and CDR2: KGHSH, LQKENI. Deletions cut 3 bases from V and 6 bases from J, with 17 bases between. DNA for the CDR3: TGTGCCAGCTCACCGTACGGGGTCGGCTTGGCCGGGGAGCTGTTTTTT. Translating gives CASSPYGVGLAGELFF.

This rearrangement joins TRBV28 to TRBJ1-4; 7 bases are shared with TRBD1. This CDR3 is 15 amino acids long. V lost 2 bases to trimming and J lost 14 bases; unmatched junction nucleotides: 14. Germline lookup yields CDR1 MDHEN and CDR2 SYDVKM. DNA of the CDR3: TGTGCCAGCAGTTTAGCCGCGACAGGGCCGGGCGATCTGTTTTTT. Translating it yields CASSLAATGPGDLFF.

The table lists this clone with a count of one. The chain is built from TRBV6-1 and TRBJ2-1, with unresolved D. Germline-derived CDR1 and CDR2 are MNHNS and SASEGT. Trimming pared 7 bases from V and 4 bases from J, leaving 11 bases between. The CDR3 length is 13 residues. The CDR3 DNA sequence: TGTGCCAGCACTAGGGCTGAATACAATGAGCAGTTCTTC. Encoded protein: CASTRAEYNEQFF.

This chain uses TRBV6-5 with TRBJ1-2; no firm D call. Trimming shortened V by 6 bases and J by 4 bases, and 18 bases separated the two germline ends. Germline values: CDR1 MNHEY, CDR2 SVGAGI. This CDR3 comprises 15 residues. The CDR3 sequence: CASRTGGRGFYGYTF. The CDR3 DNA sequence: TGTGCCAGCAGGACGGGTGGACGAGGATTCTATGGCTACACCTTC.

V is TRBV28 and J is TRBJ2-7, with 7 nucleotides matching TRBD1. With 8 bases clipped from V and 3 bases from J, the junction kept 7 bases outside the gene matches. This CDR3 has 13 residues. Germline V gene data show CDR1 as MDHEN and CDR2 as SYDVKM. The CDR3 spells CASSTGPFYEQYF. The CDR3, as DNA: TGTGCCAGCTCGACAGGGCCCTTCTACGAGCAGTACTTC.

The J gene is TRBJ2-1, the V gene TRBV7-3, with 9 bases lining up with TRBD2. The V segment lost 5 bases and the J segment 7 bases; nucleotides outside the gene matches: 9. The V gene's germline CDR1 is SGHTA and CDR2 FQGTGA. This CDR3 comprises 15 residues. CDR3 DNA sequence: TGTGCCAGCAGCCCTTCAGCGGGGGGCCCGAATGAGCAGTTCTTC. It encodes CASSPSAGGPNEQFF.

J is TRBJ2-1 and V is TRBV19, with unresolved D. V was trimmed by 1 base and J by 5 bases, leaving 12 bases between them. The V gene's germline CDR1 is LNHDA and CDR2 SQIVND (reference sequence). The length of the CDR3 is 15 residues. This chain's CDR3 is CASSIARTVDNEQFF. DNA for the CDR3: TGTGCCAGTAGTATAGCGAGAACGGTGGACAATGAGCAGTTCTTC.